Included here is one T cell receptor (beta chain) sequence, with context. This receptor's antigen is unknown. The record has no base qualities; no much larger clone is one base away. Genomic DNA was extracted from sorted cells with the Quick-DNA Microprep Kit. TCRbeta DNA was amplified with the immunoSEQ hsTCRbeta kit following the manufacturer's protocol. An Illumina MiSeq instrument was used to sequence the TCRbeta libraries. The original methods were these. Following removal of out-of-frame sequences, 2,204,828 distinct TCRbeta sequences were retained, with an average of about 70,000 per individual. Two values were used to score each individual: the count of 164 previously reported CMV-associated TCRbeta sequences and the total count of productive distinct TCRbeta sequences. A beta-binomial model was reimplemented in Python, and random forests from scikit-learn, run with default parameters, were trained on data from the US cohort. Classifier performance on the Belgian cohort was summarized as median AUC with percentile confidence intervals calculated over 10,000 bootstrap iterations. TCRdb re-hosts the immuneACCESS table, in-frame sequences only. Its copies lack some clones; in the studies checked, an unresolved V gene accounts for under half of them, and the cause for the rest is not known. V, J and clone size reflect that table, while D and trimming were determined from the DNA. This sample comprises about 92,000 clones, about 80% of them detected only once. The leading ten clones occupy less than 4.5% of the sample.

This sample was taken from a study of memory CD4+ T cells and cytomegalovirus serostatus (dated by TCRdb to between 2017 and 2020). Turning to the overall study: The cohort included roughly 35 healthy adults from Belgium, of whom 9 were CMV seropositive and 24 were CMV seronegative. To replicate a published TCR-based CMV serostatus classifier, the researchers sequenced the CD4+ memory TCRbeta repertoires of a Belgian cohort whose cytomegalovirus serostatus was known. Beyond this particular receptor, the publication reports: Results were interpreted as suggesting that the CMV-associated TCR signature is largely present in the CD4+ memory repertoire. For predicting CMV serostatus, the median bootstrapped AUC was 0.95 using the original framework and roughly 0.92 using a US-trained random forest. On the Belgian cohort, the classifier built on the original framework reached a median bootstrapped AUC of around 0.95, with a 95% CI of 0.76-1.00. Among the 160 or so previously reported CMV-associated TCRbeta sequences, 60 to 70 showed up in the CD4+ memory repertoires, with each one found in between one and five individuals. Only CD4+CD45RO+ memory cells were sequenced, in contrast to the original study, in which naive and memory CD4+ and CD8+ populations were covered.

Single viable CD3+CD4+CD8-CD45RO+ cells were sorted as memory CD4+ T cells on a FACSAria II. CMV serostatus was determined with a Roche Elecsys assay detecting serum IgG against CMV pp150, pp28, p38 and p52. After the samples were thawed, total CD4+ T cells were enriched through positive selection using CD4 magnetic microbeads. The samples came from a different study that was designed specifically to examine the CD4+ T cell memory repertoire. Peripheral blood mononuclear cells were isolated and cryopreserved according to standard operating procedures, and serum was stored at -80 degrees C. The staining relied on CD3-PerCP (BW264/56), CD4-APC (RPA-T4), CD45RO-PE (UCHT1) and CD8-Pacific Orange (3B5) antibodies, and Sytox blue was used to exclude non-viable cells. V is pared back by 0 bases and J by 1 base, with 6 bases lying between the germline termini. Taken from the germline V gene, the CDR1 and CDR2 loops are MGHDK and SYGVNS. The CDR3 contains 15 residues, cysteine and phenylalanine counted. The DNA shown is the 45-base CDR3, in frame from base 1.

The sequenced sample consisted of memory CD4+ T cells from blood. This TCR came from an adult in good health and CMV-seropositive. The rearranged segments are TRBV25-1 and TRBJ2-2; the D gene is not confidently resolved. The sequence in DNA is TGTGCCAGCAGTGAATATCTACAGAACACCGGGGAGCTGTTTTTT. This sequence encodes CASSEYLQNTGELFF.